This TCR beta chain was recorded in a study of blood T cells in healthy people across ages. The germline gives CDR1 SEHNR, CDR2 FQNEAQ (reference sequence). This CDR3 comprises 13 residues. This clonotype has more than one count but fewer than ten. Together with a sample-barcoded 5' primer, a J-beta primer mix was included in a second PCR lasting about 7 to 11 cycles. TCRdb re-called the 5' RACE reads through MiXCR, storing one row per CDR3 protein. The sample has about 970,000 distinct CDR3 sequences; about 53% are singletons. Sequencing used blood. This receptor was taken from a woman aged 60 to 75 in good health. V is TRBV7-9 and J is TRBJ2-4; no reliable D call. The J call may not be correct, given that the DNA end is closer to TRBJ2-7. For the CDR3, the DNA is TGTGCCAGCAGCTCTACAGTACCCTACGAGCAGTACTTC. Translating gives CASSSTVPYEQYF.